These T cell receptor beta chains were read from a single sample in a study of OX40 agonist ivuxolimab in advanced cancers. The method was immunoSEQ multiplex PCR; TCRdb's version includes in-frame clones alone and lacks a portion of them. Of approximately 82,000 clones detected, about nine tenths appear once; the ten largest clones hold roughly 2.1%. The specimen comprised CD4+ or CD8+ T cells sorted from blood, sampled in a trial of the OX40 agonist ivuxolimab. The receptor source for this set is an adult with an advanced solid tumor such as melanoma, head and neck, liver or kidney cancer. The CDR3 runs from the conserved cysteine through the conserved F or W. The D gene is left open where the match is weak. Some rows mark clone size as missing; the rest say once, few, many or name a class of expanded clone.

TRBV6-1 NA TRBD1 CASSDYRGRVGNTIYF
TRBV25-1 NA TRBD2 CASSELAGAADTQYF
TRBV5-4 NA TRBD1 CASSSRQGERIGELFF
TRBV20-1 NA NA CSLDGETQYF
TRBV29-1 NA NA CSVVLGRVGSGEKLFF
TRBV27 NA NA CASSLGRFSGKQYF
TRBV5-1 NA TRBD2 CASSQPGTNADTQYF
TRBV7-3 NA NA CASSLGQGPQETQYF
TRBV6-5 NA NA CASSADRNTEAFF
TRBV30 NA NA CAWSRQHEQYF
TRBV18 few NA CASSGDIRQGYTF
TRBV6-6 NA TRBD1 CASSLLVGGFENIQYF
TRBV5-4 NA TRBD2 CASSPSGVSYNEQFF
TRBV5-4 NA NA CASSDPWVDTQYF
TRBV19 once TRBD1 CASSIGAGGDAEAFF
TRBV5-6 NA NA CASSLWGNGNQPQHF
TRBV9 NA NA CASSVAKDAYNEQFF
TRBV9 NA NA CASSEAATNEKLFF
TRBV11-3 NA NA CASSFWSGAVNEQFF
TRBV5-1 NA TRBD1 CASSLTGDETQYF
TRBV25-1 NA TRBD1 CASSAHGTGGTEAFF
TRBV19 NA NA CASSGGGLDQPQHF
TRBV5-1 once TRBD2 CASSSEGSSGSREETQYF
TRBV7-2 NA NA CASSLRLYDTEAFF
TRBV28 NA NA CASSLLRTEAFF
TRBV5-4 NA NA CASSARDTANYGYTF
TRBV7-9 NA TRBD2 CASSFEAGLRTDTQYF
TRBV11-2 NA NA CASSLATAGPYEQYF
TRBV7-2 once TRBD2 CASSPQTSANEQFF
TRBV7-6 NA NA CASSLENGLYNEQFF
TRBV7-2 NA NA CASSLVPQRAGTDTQYF
TRBV10-3 NA NA CAISWDTLGDTQYF
TRBV19 NA NA CASSMDGTQGYEQYF
TRBV14 few TRBD2 CASSQLLAGGLRDEQFF
TRBV5-4 NA TRBD2 CASTSGGPTTGGELFF
TRBV30 NA TRBD1 CAWSRGQWNEKLFF
TRBV25-1 NA TRBD1 CASRAGQLNTEAFF
TRBV7-9 NA NA CASREDGTTDTQYF
TRBV7-9 NA NA CASGGTDTQYF
TRBV5-1 NA TRBD2 CASSLGTSGRSTGELFF
TRBV11-2 NA NA CASKSVGLTNTGELFF
TRBV10-2 NA NA CASSEQGGFTEAFF
TRBV6-1 NA TRBD1 CASSLTGFSEQYF
TRBV25-1 once TRBD1 CASSPGQGPQETQYF
TRBV19 NA NA CASSTGVDYGYTF
TRBV27 NA NA CASSLFVNSPLHF
TRBV5-1 NA NA CASSLGRDREQFF